These T cell receptor beta chains were read from a single sample in a study of blood T cell repertoires in COVID-19. Method: immunoSEQ multiplex PCR; TCRdb's copy keeps in-frame clones and lacks some. The table records around 250,000 clones, around four fifths of them present only once. Sequenced sample: peripheral blood. The receptors stem from an elderly man with acute or convalescent COVID-19. CDR3s include the opening cysteine and the closing phenylalanine or tryptophan. A D gene is named only where the DNA matches it firmly. Expanded clones are given a class, and other clones once, few, many or no size at all.

j_call d_call v_call clone_size cdr3_nt cdr3_aa
TRBJ2-7 . TRBV19 . TGTGCCAGTAGTTGGGGGCAGGGTGGTACCTACGAGCAGTACTTC CASSWGQGGTYEQYF
TRBJ1-1 TRBD1 TRBV30 . TGTGCCTGGAGATCCAACCGGGACAGTGAAGCTTTCTTT CAWRSNRDSEAFF
TRBJ2-1 . TRBV18 . TGTGCCAGCTCACCATTTTTTGGTGGGGGGGCCGATGAGCAGTTCTTC CASSPFFGGGADEQFF
TRBJ2-1 TRBD2 TRBV6-2/TRBV6-3 . TGTGCCAGCAGTTCCCCAAGCGGGGGCCTTTACAATGAGCAGTTCTTC CASSSPSGGLYNEQFF
TRBJ2-1 TRBD2 TRBV5-4 . TGTGCCAGCAGCGCAGGGACTAGCGGGACGTACAATGAGCAGTTCTTC CASSAGTSGTYNEQFF
TRBJ1-6 TRBD1 TRBV30 many TGTGCCGCCACCACCGGGACAGTAATTAATTCACCCCTCCACTTT CAATTGTVINSPLHF
TRBJ1-4 . TRBV28 . TGTGCCAGCAGTTTAACGGGGAACAGGCCGGGGGGTGAAAAACTGTTTTTT CASSLTGNRPGGEKLFF
TRBJ2-3 TRBD2 TRBV18 . TGTGCCAGCTCACTAGCGGGGGGAGGCACAGATACGCAGTATTTT CASSLAGGGTDTQYF
TRBJ2-7 TRBD1 TRBV5-4 . TGTGCCAGCAGTCGGGACAGGGTCGTTGAGCAGTACTTC CASSRDRVVEQYF
TRBJ1-1 . TRBV11-2 . TGTGCCAGCAGCTTAGATCCGAGACAGGAAGCTTTCTTT CASSLDPRQEAFF
TRBJ2-3 TRBD2 TRBV28 . TGTGCCAGCAGTTTGGGGTGGACTAGCGGAACAGATACGCAGTATTTT CASSLGWTSGTDTQYF
TRBJ2-7 TRBD1 TRBV28 . TGTGCCAGCAGTTTAGGACAGGGAATCTACGAGCAGTACTTC CASSLGQGIYEQYF
TRBJ2-7 . TRBV11-2 . TGTGCCAGCAGCTTAGCAAGACAGTTCTACGAGCAGTACTTC CASSLARQFYEQYF
TRBJ2-3 TRBD1 TRBV5-4 . TGTGCCAGCAGCTGGAAGGGCAGGGGGTTAGATACGCAGTATTTT CASSWKGRGLDTQYF
TRBJ1-2 TRBD1 TRBV19 . TGTGCCAGTACCCCCGGGACAGTTAACTATGGCTACACCTTC CASTPGTVNYGYTF
TRBJ2-3 TRBD2 TRBV3-1/TRBV3-2 . TGTGCCAGCAGCCAAACTAGCGTTAGCACAGATACGCAGTATTTT CASSQTSVSTDTQYF
TRBJ1-2 . TRBV28 few TGTGCCAGCAGCCGACCAGGGGCTCTTTATGGCTACACCTTC CASSRPGALYGYTF
TRBJ2-1 . TRBV2 . TGTGCCAGCAGGGGAGCCTACAATGAGCAGTTCTTC CASRGAYNEQFF
TRBJ1-4 TRBD1 TRBV5-1 . TGCGCCAGTACCTACTCCGGGACAGCTAATGAAAAACTGTTTTTT CASTYSGTANEKLFF
TRBJ1-1 TRBD1 TRBV18 . TGTGCCAGCTCACCAGTTGGGACAGGGGAGTTGGGAGCTTTCTTT CASSPVGTGELGAFF
TRBJ1-3 TRBD1 TRBV5-1 . TGCGCCAGCAGTTCCGGGACAGGTGGAAACACCATATATTTT CASSSGTGGNTIYF
TRBJ1-2 . TRBV2 . TGTGCCAGCCTAATGGACGGGGGAGTTAGCTATGGCTACACCTTC CASLMDGGVSYGYTF
TRBJ1-1 . TRBV3-1/TRBV3-2 . TGTGCCAGCAGCCAAGAAAGCACAGGGCGGACTGAAGCTTTCTTT CASSQESTGRTEAFF
TRBJ1-2 TRBD1 TRBV6-5 . TGTGCCAGCAGAAGACAGGGCGACTATGGCTACACCTTC CASRRQGDYGYTF
TRBJ2-3 TRBD1 TRBV24-1 . TGTGCCACCAGTGACCCTGGACAGGGGGCGATCGCAGATACGCAGTATTTT CATSDPGQGAIADTQYF
TRBJ2-3 . TRBV19 . TGTGCCAGTAGTTGGGAGACGGATACGCAGTATTTT CASSWETDTQYF
TRBJ2-2 . TRBV5-1 . TGCGCCAGCAGCTTGGGGCAGTCTGCGAACACCGGGGAGCTGTTTTTT CASSLGQSANTGELFF
TRBJ2-1 TRBD1 TRBV5-1 . TGCGCCAGCAGCTTGCAGGGGGTCGACAATGAGCAGTTCTTC CASSLQGVDNEQFF
TRBJ2-2 TRBD2 TRBV7-2 . TGTGCCAGCAGCCCTGGTATCGGGCGGGGGGACACCGGGGAGCTGTTTTTT CASSPGIGRGDTGELFF
TRBJ2-2 TRBD2 TRBV3-1/TRBV3-2 once TGTGCCAGCAGAAGCACGAGAGGGAGGGAAACAGCGGGAGTGAACGGGGAGCTGTTTTTT CASRSTRGRETAGVNGELFF
TRBJ2-1 . TRBV7-8 . TGTGCCAGCAGCTTAGCGCTAGGCGGGGGCTTGGATGAGCAGTTCTTC CASSLALGGGLDEQFF
TRBJ1-5 . TRBV20-1 few TGCAGTGCTAGTGACGGGAGTCAGCCCCAGCATTTT CSASDGSQPQHF
TRBJ2-2 . TRBV11-3 . TGTGCCAGCAGCTTAGGGCAGGGAAGTTTGGCCGGGGAGCTGTTTTTT CASSLGQGSLAGELFF
TRBJ2-1 . TRBV21-1 . TGTGCCAGCAGCAAGTCCCGCGGGCTGCCCTACAATGAGCAGTTCTTC CASSKSRGLPYNEQFF
TRBJ1-4 . TRBV4-1 . TGCGCCAGCAGCCAACGACGCTTAGGGGGTGAAAAACTGTTTTTT CASSQRRLGGEKLFF
TRBJ2-7 TRBD1 TRBV28 . TGTGCCAGCAGTCCCCCCCTTGGACAGGGCCACGAGCAGTACTTC CASSPPLGQGHEQYF
TRBJ2-5 . TRBV6-5 . TGTGCCAGCAGTTACTCGGGGGGGGCAGCTCAAGAGACCCAGTACTTC CASSYSGGAAQETQYF